This TCR beta chain was recovered during a study of T cell changes during pregnancy in multiple sclerosis. The V gene end was trimmed by 7 bases and the J gene end by 1 base; junction bases not matched to a gene: 11. Germline V gene lookup returns CDR1 SQVTM and CDR2 ANQGSEA. The CDR3 is 17 residues long. Method: immunoSEQ multiplex PCR; TCRdb's copy keeps in-frame clones and lacks some. The sample includes some 90,000 clones, approximately 92% of them seen just once. The sequencing used peripheral blood, collected in the first trimester of pregnancy. The chain has TRBV29-1 and TRBJ2-1, with 12 bases that match TRBD2. The receptor was isolated from a female donor with multiple sclerosis, enrolled in a pregnancy study. This CDR3 reads CSAPLAGGIQSYNEQFF. In DNA form, the CDR3 reads TGCAGCGCTCCCCTAGCGGGAGGGATTCAGTCCTACAATGAGCAGTTCTTC.